The 29 T cell receptor beta chains reported below all come from one sample, sequenced in a study of cytomegalovirus exposure and HLA in healthy donors. The PCR used 60 Vbeta and 13 Jbeta primers. Only in-frame clones appear in the TCRdb table, and some are missing; sequencing was by immunoSEQ multiplex PCR. The table records about 170,000 clones, roughly 79% of them present only once. Input material: PBMCs. The receptors were sampled from a woman aged 45-59 years in good health and CMV-seropositive.

CDR3 DNA: TGTGCCAGCAGCTCTAGCGGGGGGCCGTACAATGAGCAGTTCTTC. Its protein is CASSSSGGPYNEQFF. The rearrangement uses TRBV7-2 and TRBJ2-1; 11 bases fit TRBD2. Germline V gene sequence: CDR1 SGHTA, CDR2 FQGNSA. This CDR3 has 15 residues. The V gene end was trimmed by 4 bases and the J gene end by 4 bases; junction bases not matched to a gene: 3.

The genes are TRBV4-1 and TRBJ2-3, with 7 bases aligning to TRBD2. This CDR3 has 17 residues. J gave up 6 bases and V 3 bases, and 15 bases lay outside the gene matches. Germline values: CDR1 MGHRA, CDR2 YSYEKL. This CDR3 is CASSQPLLGRAVDTQYF. Here the CDR3 DNA reads TGCGCCAGCAGCCAGCCCCTTTTGGGGAGGGCCGTGGATACGCAGTATTTT.

The chain joins TRBV5-1 to TRBJ1-5; D is perhaps TRBD1 (5 bases). V was trimmed by 0 bases and J by 5 bases, leaving 12 bases between them. The CDR3 runs to 15 residues. The germline gives CDR1 SGHRS, CDR2 YFSETQ. The CDR3 spells CASSLEGRVDQPQHF. The CDR3 DNA follows: TGCGCCAGCAGCTTGGAGGGGAGGGTAGATCAGCCCCAGCATTTT.

This clone was seen only a few times. This chain uses TRBV4-1 with TRBJ1-2; D is perhaps TRBD1 (5 bases). Looked up from germline, CDR1 is MGHRA and CDR2 is YSYEKL. V gave up 0 bases and J gave up 3 bases, with 14 bases separating them. This CDR3 spans 16 amino acids. The CDR3 nucleotides read TGCGCCAGCAGCCAAGATATGCAGGGTCGATACTATGGCTACACCTTC. Its protein product is CASSQDMQGRYYGYTF.

This chain uses TRBV6-5 with TRBJ1-2; possible D gene TRBD1, 6 bases. The CDR3 length is 12 residues. Looked up from germline, CDR1 is MNHEY and CDR2 is SVGAGI. Trimming left V 7 bases short and J 8 bases short, with 14 bases between. The CDR3 DNA is TGTGCCAGCATCGGGACAATAGGAGGCTACACCTTC. Its protein product is CASIGTIGGYTF.

The chain uses TRBV18 and TRBJ2-2, with 7 nucleotides matching TRBD2. Germline trimming cut 3 bases from V and 0 bases from J; bases unmatched to any gene: 4. Germline values: CDR1 KGHSH, CDR2 LQKENI. There are 16 residues in the CDR3. CDR3 sequence reads: CASSPGGRTNTGELFF. Here the CDR3 DNA reads TGTGCCAGCTCACCCGGGGGGAGAACGAACACCGGGGAGCTGTTTTTT.

This chain connects TRBV7-2 to TRBJ2-7; 10 bases match TRBD1. V trimming: 5 bases; J trimming: 2 bases; junction bases outside the gene matches: 6. There are 15 residues in the CDR3. Germline values: CDR1 SGHTA, CDR2 FQGNSA. CDR3 protein: CASSKVGTGAYEQYF. The CDR3, as DNA: TGTGCCAGCAGCAAAGTCGGGACAGGGGCCTACGAGCAGTACTTC. The full variable domain, in which reference TRBV7-2 and TRBJ2-7 provide the parts outside the CDR3, is GAGVSQSPSNKVTEKGKDVELRCDPISGHTALYWYRQSLGQGLEFLIYFQGNSAPDKSGLPSDRFSAERTGGSVSTLTIQRTQQEDSAVYLCASSKVGTGAYEQYFGPGTRLTVT.

V and J are TRBV7-2 and TRBJ1-5; D is ambiguous. Deletions cut 1 base from V and 5 bases from J, with 6 bases between. This CDR3 has 13 amino acids. Germline V gene sequence: CDR1 SGHTA, CDR2 FQGNSA. The CDR3 DNA reads TGTGCCAGCAGCTTAGTGGCAGATCAGCCCCAGCATTTT. Protein product: CASSLVADQPQHF.

Details on this clone: This same CDR3 is encoded by further DNA sequences in the sample. V gene TRBV7-9 combines with J gene TRBJ1-5; 10 positions agree with TRBD1. The CDR3 loop spans 14 amino acids. The germline V gene has CDR1 SEHNR and CDR2 FQNEAQ (reference sequence). Unmatched junction bases numbered 2, after V lost 5 bases and J lost 4 bases. CDR3 sequence reads: CASSPGQGNQPQHF. The DNA of the CDR3 is TGTGCCAGCAGCCCGGGACAGGGGAATCAGCCCCAGCATTTT.

The genes are TRBV29-1 and TRBJ1-2, with 9 bases identical to TRBD1. The J segment lost 5 bases and the V segment lost 7 bases, leaving 2 bases of the junction unmatched. This CDR3 comprises 11 residues. In germline, CDR1 is SQVTM, CDR2 ANQGSEA. CDR3 protein: CSEGQGYGYTF. Written as DNA, the CDR3 is TGCAGCGAGGGACAGGGATATGGCTACACCTTC.

The genes are TRBV19 and TRBJ1-6; TRBD1 matches 8 bases. CDR1 and CDR2 (germline): LNHDA, SQIVND (reference sequence). The CDR3 length is 15 residues. Losses at the gene ends were 6 bases for V and 6 bases for J; bases not matched to a gene: 7. The CDR3 nucleotides are TGTGCCAGTAGGACAGGGGTTCACCCTAATTCACCCCTCCACTTT. Its translation: CASRTGVHPNSPLHF. The complete variable domain, with remaining parts taken from reference TRBV19 and TRBJ1-6, reads DGGITQSPKYLFRKEGQNVTLSCEQNLNHDAMYWYRQDPGQGLRLIYYSQIVNDFQKGDIAEGYSVSREKKESFPLTVTSAQKNPTAFYLCASRTGVHPNSPLHFGNGTRLTVT.

This chain connects TRBV5-8 to TRBJ2-1, with a tentative D call TRBD1 (6 bases). V was trimmed by 2 bases and J by 3 bases, leaving 9 bases between them. Per the germline V gene, CDR1 is SGHTS and CDR2 is YDEGEE. CDR3 size: 14 residues. CDR3: CASSFTGIYNEQFF. In DNA form, the CDR3 reads TGTGCCAGCAGCTTCACAGGGATCTACAATGAGCAGTTCTTC.

V usage is TRBV4-1 and J usage is TRBJ1-5; no definite D call. V was pared by 1 base and J by 4 bases, with 5 bases between. Germline lookup yields CDR1 MGHRA and CDR2 YSYEKL. CDR3 length: 13 residues. Written as DNA, the CDR3 is TGCGCCAGCAGCCAAGGCAGAAATCAGCCCCAGCATTTT. It translates to CASSQGRNQPQHF.

The genes are TRBV7-9 and TRBJ1-3; D remains ambiguous. The CDR3 runs 14 residues. Germline CDR1 SEHNR, CDR2 FQNEAQ (reference sequence). Deletions cut 1 base from V and 1 base from J, with 5 bases between. CDR3 protein: CASSLGDSGNTIYF. CDR3 coding DNA: TGTGCCAGCAGCTTAGGAGATTCTGGAAACACCATATATTTT.

The genes are TRBV2 and TRBJ2-2; 7 bases fit TRBD2. The CDR3 spans 15 residues. Unmatched junction bases numbered 7, after V lost 2 bases and J lost 7 bases. Germline V lookup: CDR1 SNHLY, CDR2 FYNNEI. CDR3 in amino acids: CASSEQAGNGGELFF. The CDR3 nucleotides read TGTGCCAGCAGTGAACAAGCGGGAAACGGCGGGGAGCTGTTTTTT.

The CDR3 loop reads CAGESYGAMDGYTF. CDR3 bases: TGTGCCGGGGAGAGTTACGGAGCCATGGATGGCTACACCTTC. The chain couples TRBV2 to TRBJ1-2; D not resolved. Germline V gives CDR1 SNHLY, CDR2 FYNNEI. V lost 11 bases and J lost 6, with 22 bases in between. The CDR3 spans 14 residues.

This sequence joins TRBV11-3 and TRBJ2-7; a weak D match, TRBD1 (6 bases). The V gene lost 4 bases and the J gene lost 3 bases, with 10 bases spanning the gap. Germline V gene lookup returns CDR1 SGHNT and CDR2 YENEEA. This CDR3 is 13 amino acids long. The CDR3 loop is CASSYTRGYEQYF. The CDR3 DNA sequence: TGTGCCAGCAGCTATACCAGGGGCTACGAGCAGTACTTC.

This clone is a singleton in its sample. The rearrangement links TRBV27 to TRBJ2-3; D call uncertain. Germline CDR1 MNHEY, CDR2 SMNVEV (reference sequence). The CDR3 covers 13 residues. V was cut by 0 bases and J by 5 bases, with 6 bases left in between. CDR3 in amino acids: CASSLSEIDTQYF. The CDR3 region has the DNA TGTGCCAGCAGTTTATCTGAGATAGATACGCAGTATTTT.

The chain has TRBV29-1 and TRBJ2-7; 11 positions match TRBD1. CDR3 length: 13 residues. In germline, CDR1 is SQVTM, CDR2 ANQGSEA. V shed 6 bases and J 5 bases; nucleotides not matched to a gene: 6. The chain's CDR3 is CSVAGTGGDEQYF. The DNA of the CDR3 is TGCAGCGTCGCCGGGACAGGGGGAGACGAGCAGTACTTC.

The rearrangement links TRBV7-9 to TRBJ2-7, with 10 bases identical to TRBD1. Germline V gene lookup returns CDR1 SEHNR and CDR2 FQNEAQ (reference sequence). The CDR3 length is 16 residues. V was clipped by 1 base and J by 1 base; unmatched bases: 4. CDR3 sequence reads: CASSLVGTGASYEQYF. CDR3 sequence (DNA): TGTGCCAGCAGCTTAGTCGGGACAGGGGCGTCCTACGAGCAGTACTTC.

V gene TRBV4-1 combines with J gene TRBJ2-3; TRBD2 matches 10 bases. The CDR3 runs 18 residues. With V trimmed by 4 bases and J by 3 bases, 13 bases remained unmatched. Germline CDR1 is MGHRA and CDR2 is YSYEKL. As DNA, the CDR3 is TGCGCCAGCAGCCCCACACCGGGACTAGCGTCGGTGACAGATACGCAGTATTTT. It encodes CASSPTPGLASVTDTQYF.

The V and J genes are TRBV2 and TRBJ1-1; D unclear. Deletions cut 2 bases from V and 11 bases from J, with 15 bases between. Germline V gene data show CDR1 as SNHLY and CDR2 as FYNNEI. The CDR3 loop spans 13 amino acids. CDR3 nucleotides: TGTGCCAGCAGTGAAACAGACGACCTTGGGGCTTTCTTT. Its protein product is CASSETDDLGAFF. Filled out from reference TRBV2 and TRBJ1-1, the complete variable domain reads EPEVTQTPSHQVTQMGQEVILRCVPISNHLYFYWYRQILGQKVEFLVSFYNNEISEKSEIFDDQFSVERPDGSNFTLKIRSTKLEDSAMYFCASSETDDLGAFFGQGTRLTVV.

The chain is built from TRBV2 and TRBJ2-1; 11 bases fit TRBD2. This CDR3 region has 18 residues. Germline assignment: CDR1 SNHLY and CDR2 FYNNEI. Trimming took 7 bases from V and 0 from J; bases not matched to a gene: 11. CDR3 sequence: CASKWRLAGRSSYNEQFF. The CDR3 coding sequence is TGTGCCAGCAAGTGGAGACTAGCGGGAAGGAGCTCCTACAATGAGCAGTTCTTC. Full variable domain (outside the CDR3, taken from reference TRBV2 and TRBJ2-1): EPEVTQTPSHQVTQMGQEVILRCVPISNHLYFYWYRQILGQKVEFLVSFYNNEISEKSEIFDDQFSVERPDGSNFTLKIRSTKLEDSAMYFCASKWRLAGRSSYNEQFFGPGTRLTVL.

In its sample, this clone was seen a few times. The rearrangement uses TRBV13 and TRBJ2-1; the D is unclear. V gave up 0 bases and J gave up 9 bases, with 6 bases separating them. Germline assignment: CDR1 PRHDT and CDR2 FYEKMQ (reference sequence). This CDR3 region has 12 residues. CDR3 protein: CASSLGRGEQFF. CDR3 bases: TGTGCCAGCAGCTTAGGCCGCGGTGAGCAGTTCTTC.

The chain has TRBV5-8 and TRBJ2-1; 11 nucleotides agree with TRBD2. Germline-derived CDR1 and CDR2 are SGHTS and YDEGEE. After removal of 4 bases from V and 7 bases from J, the junction contained 7 bases not matched to a gene. The CDR3 contains 15 residues. The CDR3 loop reads CASSPLSGRANEQFF. CDR3 in DNA: TGTGCCAGCAGCCCTCTTAGCGGGAGGGCAAATGAGCAGTTCTTC.

The V gene is TRBV10-2, the J gene TRBJ1-1; the match to TRBD1 covers 7 bases. The CDR3 consists of 14 residues. J gave up 4 bases and V 4 bases, and 6 bases lay outside the gene matches. Germline CDR1 reads WSHSY; CDR2 reads SAAADI. The CDR3 sequence: CASSGRTGGTEAFF. In DNA form, the CDR3 reads TGCGCCAGCAGTGGGAGGACAGGCGGCACTGAAGCTTTCTTT.

The chain links TRBV5-4 to TRBJ2-6; 12 bases are a match to TRBD1. The ends lost 3 bases at V and 4 bases at J; junction bases unmatched: 5. There are 17 residues in the CDR3. Germline V lookup: CDR1 SGHNT, CDR2 YYREEE (reference sequence). The CDR3 loop reads CASSSGQGARGANVLTF. The CDR3 coding sequence is TGTGCCAGCAGCTCGGGACAGGGGGCGAGAGGGGCCAACGTCCTGACTTTC.

This clone was observed once. V gene TRBV10-1 combines with J gene TRBJ2-2; 11 bases line up with TRBD2. CDR3 size: 14 residues. The germline V gene has CDR1 WNHNN and CDR2 SYGVQD (reference sequence). Unmatched junction bases numbered 4, after V lost 8 bases and J lost 5 bases. This CDR3 is CASSLAGDTGELFF. As DNA, the CDR3 is TGCGCCAGCTCACTAGCGGGAGATACCGGGGAGCTGTTTTTT.

V is TRBV19 and J is TRBJ2-7, with 9 nucleotides matching TRBD1. CDR3 length: 16 amino acids. The germline CDR1 and CDR2 sequences are LNHDA and SQIVND (reference sequence). J gave up 0 bases and V 3 bases, and 6 bases lay outside the gene matches. CDR3 loop: CASSIRGQGSSYEQYF. The CDR3 DNA is TGTGCCAGTAGTATTAGAGGACAGGGGTCCTCCTACGAGCAGTACTTC.